A single sample gave rise to the 27 T cell receptor beta chains below, sequenced in a study of shared clonotypes between healthy human individuals. Generated by immunoSEQ multiplex PCR, the TCRdb table keeps only in-frame clones and is missing some. The repertoire includes about 980,000 clones, about 80% of them detected once, and over 1.3% sits in the top ten. The sequencing sample was made of memory CD4+ T cells sorted from blood. Described subset: CD45RA-negative fraction. Source of these receptors: a man aged 18 to 30 in good health.

Concerning this clone itself: The sample has other DNA sequences that encode this CDR3 too. The gene calls are TRBV7-2 and TRBJ2-7; no reliable D call. From germline, CDR1 is SGHTA and CDR2 FQGNSA. This CDR3 is built from 13 residues. V dropped 0 bases and J dropped 6 bases, with 9 bases sitting between them. The CDR3 here is CASSLAGFGEQYF. The CDR3 coding sequence is TGTGCCAGCAGCTTAGCCGGGTTCGGCGAGCAGTACTTC.

This chain joins TRBV5-4 and TRBJ1-2; D is perhaps TRBD1 (6 bases). CDR1 SGHNT and CDR2 YYREEE come from the germline V gene (reference sequence). The CDR3 extends over 13 amino acids. V shed 1 base and J shed 8 bases, with 12 bases lying between them. As DNA, the CDR3 is TGTGCCAGCAGCTTGCAGGGGTCGGGCGGCTACACCTTC. It is translated as CASSLQGSGGYTF.

CDR3 region: CASSSRAGPGNTIYF. CDR3 sequence (DNA): TGTGCCAGCAGCTCCCGTGCCGGCCCTGGAAACACCATATATTTT. This rearrangement joins TRBV7-9 to TRBJ1-3; D gene unclear. V was clipped by 4 bases and J by 2 bases, with 12 bases between them. The CDR3 is made up of 15 amino acids. Germline V gives CDR1 SEHNR, CDR2 FQNEAQ (reference sequence).

This clone came up once. This rearrangement joins TRBV18 to TRBJ2-5; D gene uncertain. Deletions cut 6 bases from V and 5 bases from J, with 7 bases between. Germline assignment: CDR1 KGHSH and CDR2 LQKENI. This CDR3 has 11 residues. CDR3 bases: TGTGCCAGCTCCGGAATGGAGACCCAGTACTTC. It encodes CASSGMETQYF.

This chain uses TRBV6-1 with TRBJ1-5, with TRBD1 as a possible D gene (6 bases). The V end was cut by 3 bases, the J end by 6 bases, with 15 bases between. Germline values: CDR1 MNHNS, CDR2 SASEGT. This CDR3 has 15 amino acids. DNA for the CDR3: TGTGCCAGCAGTGATCCAGGGGTTCGTGCTCAGCCCCAGCATTTT. Amino acid sequence: CASSDPGVRAQPQHF.

The chain has TRBV7-2 and TRBJ2-7, with 8 bases fitting TRBD1. Per germline, CDR1 SGHTA and CDR2 FQGNSA. The CDR3 contains 19 residues. The J segment lost 0 bases and the V segment lost 0 bases, leaving 13 bases of the junction unmatched. The CDR3 region has the DNA TGTGCCAGCAGCTTAGCGTTAAGTTGGGCAGGGGGCAGCTCCTACGAGCAGTACTTC. Its protein is CASSLALSWAGGSSYEQYF.

Points on this clone: Other nucleotide sequences in the sample specify the same CDR3. The gene calls are TRBV29-1 and TRBJ1-1, with D unresolved. CDR1 and CDR2 (germline): SQVTM, ANQGSEA. V was cut by 6 bases and J by 0 bases, with 11 bases left in between. The length of the CDR3 is 13 residues. CDR3 sequence reads: CSVVRDMNTEAFF. As DNA, the CDR3 is TGCAGCGTAGTGAGGGATATGAACACTGAAGCTTTCTTT. The full variable domain, completed using reference TRBV29-1 and TRBJ1-1, is SAVISQKPSRDICQRGTSLTIQCQVDSQVTMMFWYRQQPGQSLTLIATANQGSEATYESGFVIDKFPISRPNLTFSTLTVSNMSPEDSSIYLCSVVRDMNTEAFFGQGTRLTVV.

This clone has at least ten counts. The genes are TRBV7-8 and TRBJ1-2; unclear D gene. The CDR3 length is 13 residues. Germline V gene lookup returns CDR1 SGHVS and CDR2 FQNEAQ. Trimming cost V 5 bases and J 8 bases, with 15 bases left between them. CDR3 DNA: TGTGCCAGCAGCAGCCCCGCCGTTGGAGGCTACACCTTC. It specifies CASSSPAVGGYTF.

Worth noting for this clone: Other DNA sequences of this sample code for an identical CDR3. The chain uses TRBV6-6 and TRBJ2-5, with TRBD1 matching over 7 bases. The ends lost 6 bases at V and 2 bases at J; junction bases unmatched: 3. This CDR3 is 13 amino acids long. Looked up from germline, CDR1 is MNHNY and CDR2 is SVGAGI (reference sequence). CDR3 sequence (DNA): TGTGCCAGCAGAAGGACAGGTCAAGAGACCCAGTACTTC. It is translated as CASRRTGQETQYF.

The J gene is TRBJ2-7, the V gene TRBV5-1; possibly TRBD1 for D (5 bases). Deletions cut 4 bases from V and 2 bases from J, with 16 bases between. This CDR3 is built from 15 residues. CDR1 SGHRS and CDR2 YFSETQ come from the germline V gene. The CDR3 is CASSQSSQGPYEQYF. DNA for the CDR3: TGCGCCAGCAGCCAATCGAGCCAGGGTCCCTACGAGCAGTACTTC.

Of note for this clone: The same CDR3 can be traced to other DNA sequences in this sample. The chain employs TRBV30 and TRBJ2-3; no clear D. V was shortened by 4 bases and J by 2 bases, with 7 bases between the two germline ends. The CDR3 covers 12 residues. CDR1 is GTSNPN and CDR2 is SVGIG in the germline V gene (reference sequence). The CDR3 coding sequence is TGTGCCTGGACGGGTTCCACAGATACGCAGTATTTT. It is translated as CAWTGSTDTQYF. Full variable domain (rest looked up from reference TRBV30 and TRBJ2-3): SQTIHQWPATLVQPVGSPLSLECTVEGTSNPNLYWYRQAAGRGLQLLFYSVGIGQISSEVPQNLSASRPQDRQFILSSKKLLLSDSGFYLCAWTGSTDTQYFGPGTRLTVL.

This chain joins TRBV2 and TRBJ2-7, with TRBD1 as a possible D gene (5 bases). The CDR3 length is 13 residues. The V end was cut by 1 base, the J end by 7 bases, with 11 bases between. The germline gives CDR1 SNHLY, CDR2 FYNNEI. The CDR3 loop reads CASSEEQNREQYF. In nucleotides, the CDR3 is TGTGCCAGCAGTGAAGAACAGAACAGGGAGCAGTACTTC.

The V and J genes are TRBV6-5 and TRBJ2-5, with D hard to call. The CDR3 is 14 residues long. Trimming took 7 bases from V and 2 from J, leaving 14 bases between them. Looked up from germline, CDR1 is MNHEY and CDR2 is SVGAGI. In DNA form, the CDR3 reads TGTGCCAGCAAAATAATTTCTACACAAGAGACCCAGTACTTC. Its protein product is CASKIISTQETQYF.

The J gene is TRBJ2-6, the V gene TRBV18; no reliable D call. This CDR3 is 16 amino acids long. V was trimmed by 6 bases and J by 1 base, leaving 13 bases between them. Germline V gene lookup returns CDR1 KGHSH and CDR2 LQKENI. The CDR3 DNA is TGTGCCAGCTCCCCCCAGGAGACGTCTGGGGCCAACGTCCTGACTTTC. Protein sequence: CASSPQETSGANVLTF. Variable domain in full (rest from reference TRBV18 and TRBJ2-6): NAGVMQNPRHLVRRRGQEARLRCSPMKGHSHVYWYRQLPEEGLKFMVYLQKENIIDESGMPKERFSAEFPKEGPSILRIQQVVRGDSAAYFCASSPQETSGANVLTFGAGSRLTVL.

The V and J genes are TRBV28 and TRBJ1-5; D is ambiguous. Trimming removed 5 bases at V and 9 bases at J, with 20 bases between. The CDR3 is 15 residues long. Per germline, CDR1 MDHEN and CDR2 SYDVKM. The CDR3 DNA follows: TGTGCCAGCAGTCTGGTGGCGCAAGGCAATTGGCCCCAGCATTTT. Translating it yields CASSLVAQGNWPQHF. Supplemented by reference TRBV28 and TRBJ1-5, the full variable domain reads DVKVTQSSRYLVKRTGEKVFLECVQDMDHENMFWYRQDPGLGLRLIYFSYDVKMKEKGDIPEGYSVSREKKERFSLILESASTNQTSMYLCASSLVAQGNWPQHFGDGTRLSIL.

V usage is TRBV10-3 and J usage is TRBJ2-7; 11 bases agree with TRBD2. The CDR3 contains 15 residues. The J segment lost 6 bases and the V segment lost 10 bases, leaving 14 bases of the junction unmatched. Germline values: CDR1 ENHRY, CDR2 SYGVKD. The CDR3 protein is CATEASGGSSVEQYF. CDR3 nucleotide sequence: TGTGCCACGGAGGCTAGCGGGGGGTCCTCCGTCGAGCAGTACTTC.

The chain recombines TRBV2 with TRBJ1-4, with D tentatively TRBD1 (6 bases). CDR3 size: 14 residues. Germline CDR1 SNHLY, CDR2 FYNNEI. V gave up 6 bases and J gave up 4 bases, with 12 bases separating them. The CDR3 coding sequence is TGTGCCAGCAGGGAACAGGGTCTTAATGAAAAACTGTTTTTT. Its protein product is CASREQGLNEKLFF. The variable domain in full, completed from reference TRBV2 and TRBJ1-4, reads EPEVTQTPSHQVTQMGQEVILRCVPISNHLYFYWYRQILGQKVEFLVSFYNNEISEKSEIFDDQFSVERPDGSNFTLKIRSTKLEDSAMYFCASREQGLNEKLFFGSGTQLSVL.

This clone was detected a few times. V and J are TRBV9 and TRBJ2-1, with 7 nucleotides matching TRBD2. Germline V gene sequence: CDR1 SGDLS, CDR2 YYNGEE. J gave up 4 bases and V 3 bases, and 13 bases lay outside the gene matches. This CDR3 has 17 amino acids. In nucleotides, the CDR3 is TGTGCCAGCAGCGCCACGGGGGGACCCGGTAGTTACAATGAGCAGTTCTTC. Its translation is CASSATGGPGSYNEQFF.

The chain carries TRBV5-6 and TRBJ2-3, with 14 bases that match TRBD2. Per the germline V gene, CDR1 is SGHDT and CDR2 is YYEEEE. The CDR3 length is 16 residues. The ends lost 5 bases at V and 5 bases at J; junction bases unmatched: 7. In DNA, the CDR3 is TGTGCCAGCAGACTGGGACTAGCGGGAGTGATAGATACGCAGTATTTT. Its translation is CASRLGLAGVIDTQYF.

The chain links TRBV27 to TRBJ1-4, with 8 nucleotides matching TRBD1. The germline V gene encodes CDR1 MNHEY and CDR2 SMNVEV (reference sequence). The V and J ends lost 3 bases and 8 bases, in that order; junction bases with no gene match: 8. This CDR3 contains 15 residues. DNA of the CDR3: TGTGCCAGCAGTTTCGCCAGGGGGCAGGTGGAAAAACTGTTTTTT. This codes for CASSFARGQVEKLFF.

In its sample, this clone was seen once. CDR3 sequence reads: CASATGTGGRETQYF. The CDR3 DNA reads TGTGCCAGTGCAACCGGGACAGGGGGTCGGGAGACCCAGTACTTC. The chain carries TRBV19 and TRBJ2-5, with 11 bases fitting TRBD1. After removal of 8 bases from V and 5 bases from J, the junction contained 10 bases not matched to a gene. From germline, CDR1 is LNHDA and CDR2 SQIVND (reference sequence). This CDR3 comprises 15 residues.

Note on this clone: Other DNA variants within this sample encode the same CDR3. The CDR3 region is CASSDRGNYGYTF. For the CDR3, the DNA is TGTGCCAGCAGTGATAGGGGGAACTATGGCTACACCTTC. The rearrangement links TRBV6-1 to TRBJ1-2; D possibly corresponds to TRBD1 (6 bases). Trimming stripped 3 bases from V and 2 bases from J, with 7 bases between. This CDR3 has 13 amino acids. Germline V gene data show CDR1 as MNHNS and CDR2 as SASEGT.

The rearrangement uses TRBV10-3 and TRBJ2-3; 9 bases agree with TRBD1. Germline assignment: CDR1 ENHRY and CDR2 SYGVKD. The junction had 5 bases not matched to a gene; V was cut back by 3 bases and J by 4 bases. This CDR3 has 15 amino acids. CDR3 sequence reads: CAISERGQGSDTQYF. The CDR3 region has the DNA TGTGCCATCAGTGAAAGGGGACAGGGCTCAGATACGCAGTATTTT.

The V and J genes are TRBV18 and TRBJ2-7; 13 nucleotides agree with TRBD2. The J segment lost 6 bases and the V segment lost 0 bases, leaving 2 bases of the junction unmatched. The CDR3 runs 15 residues. CDR1 KGHSH and CDR2 LQKENI come from the germline V gene. CDR3 DNA sequence: TGTGCCAGCTCACCACCGGGACTAGCGGGACGCGAGCAGTACTTC. Encoded protein: CASSPPGLAGREQYF.

This clone was counted only a few times. V and J are TRBV5-4 and TRBJ2-2; D possibly corresponds to TRBD1 (6 bases). The CDR3 totals 14 residues. Trimming cost V 5 bases and J 1 base, with 9 bases left between them. CDR1 is SGHNT, CDR2 YYREEE, per germline (reference sequence). Here the CDR3 reads CASSQTGNTGELFF. In DNA form, the CDR3 reads TGTGCCAGCAGTCAGACAGGGAACACCGGGGAGCTGTTTTTT.

The chain has TRBV29-1 and TRBJ1-5; D might be TRBD1 (6 bases). V was clipped by 7 bases and J by 4 bases, with 14 bases between them. This CDR3 contains 13 residues. Germline CDR1 reads SQVTM; CDR2 reads ANQGSEA. The chain's CDR3 is CSGQVDLNQPQHF. The DNA of the CDR3 is TGCAGCGGACAGGTAGACTTGAATCAGCCCCAGCATTTT.

The genes are TRBV30 and TRBJ1-2; D gene unclear. The V gene's germline CDR1 is GTSNPN and CDR2 SVGIG (reference sequence). There are 15 residues in the CDR3. The germline V and J ends were trimmed by 3 bases and 5 bases, with 19 bases remaining between them. CDR3 sequence reads: CAWSPTGSTSYGYTF. The CDR3 bases are TGTGCCTGGAGCCCAACCGGGTCAACCAGTTATGGCTACACCTTC.